Listed here are 12 T cell receptor beta chains from one sample, sequenced in a study of siplizumab effects on memory and regulatory T cells (dated by TCRdb to about 2019). Library preparation employed the immunoSEQ multiplex PCR assay. TCRdb holds this immuneACCESS table with in-frame rearrangements only. Some clones are missing; in checked studies, unresolved V genes explain under half, and the rest has no known cause. The sample has tens of thousands of clones on record, over 95% of them singletons. About 1% of the sample is taken by the ten largest. Sequenced input: naive CD8+ T cells sorted from blood. Read against the paper, the sample's cell subset or site label means: unstimulated naive T cells. Receptors were obtained from a human donor in good health.

This chain links TRBV6-6 with TRBJ1-1; weak D call: TRBD1 (6 bases). This CDR3 contains 16 residues. Germline CDR1 reads MNHNY; CDR2 reads SVGAGI (reference sequence). The V end lost 7 bases, the J end lost 1 base, and 19 bases lay between the germline ends. This CDR3 reads CASKKFQGPKNTEAFF. CDR3 sequence (DNA): TGTGCCAGCAAAAAATTCCAGGGGCCGAAGAACACTGAAGCTTTCTTT.

V usage is TRBV18 and J usage is TRBJ1-5, with 9 bases that match TRBD1. Trimming took 5 bases from V and 6 from J; bases not matched to a gene: 11. The CDR3 covers 16 residues. In germline, CDR1 is KGHSH, CDR2 LQKENI. CDR3 region: CASSLRAGTGFQPQHF. Here the CDR3 DNA reads TGTGCCAGCTCATTACGAGCCGGGACAGGGTTTCAGCCCCAGCATTTT.

The rearrangement uses TRBV6-4 and TRBJ1-5; D remains unclear. Germline CDR1 is MRHNA and CDR2 is SNTAGT. This CDR3 comprises 13 residues. V dropped 3 bases and J dropped 4 bases, with 7 bases sitting between them. CDR3 region: CASSEGSNQPQHF. The CDR3 coding sequence is TGTGCCAGCAGTGAGGGGAGTAATCAGCCCCAGCATTTT.

The CDR3 protein is CASSPRDRGTEAFF. The CDR3 DNA sequence: TGTGCCAGCAGCCCCCGGGACAGGGGCACTGAAGCTTTCTTT. The chain links TRBV9 to TRBJ1-1, with TRBD1 matching 10 bases. After removal of 4 bases from V and 4 bases from J, the junction contained 4 bases not matched to a gene. The length of the CDR3 is 14 residues. Germline CDR1 and CDR2: SGDLS and YYNGEE. The full variable domain, in which reference TRBV9 and TRBJ1-1 provide the parts outside the CDR3, is DSGVTQTPKHLITATGQRVTLRCSPRSGDLSVYWYQQSLDQGLQFLIQYYNGEERAKGNILERFSAQQFPDLHSELNLSSLELGDSALYFCASSPRDRGTEAFFGQGTRLTVV.

J is TRBJ1-4 and V is TRBV5-1; TRBD1 aligns across 7 bases. CDR1 and CDR2 (germline): SGHRS, YFSETQ. V shed 4 bases and J 3 bases; nucleotides not matched to a gene: 3. The CDR3 loop spans 14 amino acids. CDR3 in amino acids: CASSPTGSNEKLFF. The CDR3 nucleotides read TGCGCCAGCAGCCCGACAGGGTCTAATGAAAAACTGTTTTTT.

The V gene is TRBV29-1, the J gene TRBJ1-2; tentative D call: TRBD1 (6 bases). The CDR3 length is 13 residues. V was trimmed by 6 bases and J by 3 bases, leaving 14 bases between them. In germline, CDR1 is SQVTM, CDR2 ANQGSEA. CDR3 loop: CSVSRDNHYGYTF. DNA of the CDR3: TGCAGCGTGAGCCGGGACAACCACTATGGCTACACCTTC.

The rearrangement uses TRBV6-1 and TRBJ2-1; D gene uncertain. V gave up 8 bases and J gave up 0 bases, with 8 bases separating them. The germline V gene encodes CDR1 MNHNS and CDR2 SASEGT. The CDR3 contains 13 residues. DNA of the CDR3: TGTGCCAGCGGCGGCGTCTCCTACAATGAGCAGTTCTTC. Protein: CASGGVSYNEQFF.

The chain couples TRBV6-5 to TRBJ1-2; a weak D match, TRBD1 (6 bases). Trimming took 5 bases from V and 6 from J, leaving 13 bases between them. The CDR3 is 13 amino acids. From germline, CDR1 is MNHEY and CDR2 SVGAGI. DNA of the CDR3: TGTGCCAGCAGTAATGGGGGGCAGCATGGCTACACCTTC. It yields the protein CASSNGGQHGYTF.

The chain employs TRBV7-9 and TRBJ2-1; 7 bases are a match to TRBD1. J was trimmed by 6 bases and V by 2 bases; bases with no gene match: 13. Germline assignment: CDR1 SEHNR and CDR2 FQNEAQ (reference sequence). The CDR3 loop spans 17 amino acids. CDR3 sequence reads: CASSLYRLRAGGNEQFF. CDR3 sequence (DNA): TGTGCCAGCAGCTTATACCGTCTCAGGGCAGGGGGCAATGAGCAGTTCTTC.

CDR3 in DNA: TGCAGCGTTGAAGATCCGAAGGACATAGCCAAAAACATTCAGTACTTC. Translating gives CSVEDPKDIAKNIQYF. This sequence joins TRBV29-1 and TRBJ2-4; possibly TRBD1 for D (5 bases). CDR1 and CDR2 (germline): SQVTM, ANQGSEA. The CDR3 is made up of 16 amino acids. Trimming shortened V by 0 bases and J by 0 bases, and 12 bases separated the two germline ends.

The rearrangement uses TRBV5-8 and TRBJ2-3; D not resolved. Per the germline V gene, CDR1 is SGHTS and CDR2 is YDEGEE. This CDR3 is 14 amino acids long. The V end was cut by 5 bases, the J end by 1 base, with 11 bases between. In DNA form, the CDR3 reads TGTGCCAGCAGTTACCTAGAGCGCACAGATACGCAGTATTTT. It codes for CASSYLERTDTQYF.

This sequence joins TRBV5-4 and TRBJ2-2, with a tentative D call TRBD1 (5 bases). V gave up 0 bases and J gave up 7 bases, with 10 bases separating them. In germline, CDR1 is SGHNT, CDR2 YYREEE (reference sequence). The length of the CDR3 is 14 residues. The CDR3 coding sequence is TGTGCCAGCAGCTTGGCCAAGGGGATCGGGGAGCTGTTTTTT. This codes for CASSLAKGIGELFF.